The entry below describes one T cell receptor beta chain. This clonotype was found many times. Its antigen specificity is not known. No base quality values were provided; no much bigger clone lies one nucleotide off. Its CDR3 holds 12 amino acids, cysteine through phenylalanine. CDR3 DNA is the only sequence kept; it has 36 bases, read in frame from the first base. The V and J ends are trimmed by 3 bases and 6 bases, leaving 5 bases between them. CDR1 LNHNV and CDR2 YYDKDF are derived from the germline V gene (reference sequence). This sample was included in a study. TCRdb names Illumina MiSeq as the instrument used. The public reads were quality trimmed at Q25 with fastp and then assembled into clones with MiXCR by TCRdb, keeping productive beta chains. Merged by CDR3 protein, the rows form single entries marked with the most common genes and DNA. This sample holds 3,500 to 5,000 distinct CDR3 sequences; about 10% were observed only once. 10% to 15% of the sample comes from the top ten.

This TCR came from a human donor with rheumatoid arthritis. Sample: CD4+ T cells from synovial fluid. Recombination linked TRBV15 to TRBJ2-2, with the D gene too uncertain to name. The DNA sequence is TGTGCCACCAGCAGCGGATCCGGGGAGCTGTTTTTT. Translated, it reads CATSSGSGELFF.